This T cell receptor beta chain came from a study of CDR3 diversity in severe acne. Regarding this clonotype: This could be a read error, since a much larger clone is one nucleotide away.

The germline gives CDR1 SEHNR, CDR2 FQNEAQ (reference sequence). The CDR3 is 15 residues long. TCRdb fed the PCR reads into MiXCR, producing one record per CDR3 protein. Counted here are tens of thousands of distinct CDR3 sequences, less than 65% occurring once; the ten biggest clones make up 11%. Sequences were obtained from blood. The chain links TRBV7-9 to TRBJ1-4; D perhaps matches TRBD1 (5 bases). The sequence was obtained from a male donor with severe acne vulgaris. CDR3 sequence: CASSLVEGTGEKPFF. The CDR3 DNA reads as TGTGCCAGCAGCTTAGTCGAGGGGACGGGTGAAAAACCGTTTTTT.